This TCR beta chain was captured by sequencing in a study of T-cell memory formation after mild COVID-19. Findings and caveats of the study: What remained unconfirmed was the SARS-CoV-2 specificity of second-wave clones peaking on day 37. Contracting clones localized mainly to CM and EM when CD4+ and mainly to EMRA when CD8+. In pre-infection memory, a portion of responding clones appeared, which suggested that cross-reactive memory joined.

Using its own MiXCR run on the 5' RACE reads, TCRdb lists one record per CDR3 protein. There are more than 250,000 distinct CDR3 sequences in the sample; 15% to 20% occur only once, and 20% to 25% lies in the top ten. J gave up 10 bases and V 3 bases, and 2 bases lay outside the gene matches. In germline, CDR1 is SGHTA, CDR2 FQGNSA. The CDR3 has 11 residues. This clonotype has just a few counts. No antigen is known for it. The sequence was obtained from a man aged 18-30 years who had mild COVID-19 (a few samples of this study predate the infection). Cell type and time point are not known. The sample was PBMCs or a T cell subset sorted from them (not recorded which). This chain joins TRBV7-2 and TRBJ1-2; 7 bases agree with TRBD1. The CDR3 spells CASSFDRVYTF. The CDR3 DNA is TGTGCCAGCAGCTTCGACAGGGTCTACACCTTC.